Below are 8 T cell receptor beta chains sequenced from a single sample in a study of Graves' ophthalmopathy and Graves' hyperthyroidism. Amplified TCR beta CDR3 regions were obtained using RNA transcripts as template. First-round RT-PCR used HTBI primers; second-round multiplex PCR followed. TCRdb passed the multiplex PCR reads through MiXCR, listing each CDR3 protein once. The repertoire holds some 350,000 distinct CDR3 sequences, with approximately 17% as singletons. Sequenced sample: peripheral blood. Receptors originate from an adult woman with stable Graves' hyperthyroidism.

This clonotype was found many times. The chain links TRBV5-1 to TRBJ1-6; D not certain. Per the germline V gene, CDR1 is SGHRS and CDR2 is YFSETQ. V was pared by 0 bases and J by 8 bases, with 9 bases between. The CDR3 loop spans 14 amino acids. CDR3 loop: CASSLEAEDSPLHF. The CDR3 DNA reads as TGCGCCAGCAGCTTGGAGGCGGAAGATTCACCCCTCCACTTT.

This clonotype appeared many times. Here the CDR3 reads CASRRDNGLVEQYF. The CDR3 coding sequence is TGTGCCAGCAGGAGGGACAACGGACTTGTCGAGCAGTACTTC. The J gene is TRBJ2-7, the V gene TRBV12-3 or TRBV12-4, with D tentatively TRBD1 (6 bases). Between the trimmed V and J ends, which lost 6 bases and 6 bases, there was a span of 18 bases. The CDR3 has 14 residues.

Many counts were recorded for this clonotype. J is TRBJ2-4 and V is TRBV27; 13 positions match TRBD2. The length of the CDR3 is 18 residues. V lost 5 bases and J lost 0; bases outside the gene matches: 7. CDR1 is MNHEY and CDR2 is SMNVEV in the germline V gene (reference sequence). CDR3 DNA: TGTGCCAGCAGTCCGACTAGCGGGAGGTCTCTAGCCAAAAACATTCAGTACTTC. This sequence encodes CASSPTSGRSLAKNIQYF.

At least ten counts were recorded for this clonotype. The chain carries TRBV24-1 and TRBJ2-2, with 8 positions matching TRBD1. From germline, CDR1 is KGHDR and CDR2 SFDVKD. V shed 4 bases and J 3 bases; nucleotides not matched to a gene: 9. The CDR3 loop spans 17 amino acids. The CDR3 nucleotides read TGTGCCACCAGTGAGCCTGCCGGGACAGGATACACCGGGGAGCTGTTTTTT. The encoded protein is CATSEPAGTGYTGELFF.

This clonotype was found many times. This sequence joins TRBV28 and TRBJ2-7; TRBD1 might be the D (6 bases). The ends were cut back, 2 bases at V and 1 base at J, with 9 bases in the middle. CDR1 is MDHEN and CDR2 is SYDVKM in the germline V gene. The CDR3 loop spans 14 amino acids. In DNA, the CDR3 is TGTGCCAGCAGTTTAAATACAGGGTCCTACGAGCAGTACTTC. This translates into CASSLNTGSYEQYF. Combining the CDR3 with reference TRBV28 and TRBJ2-7 gives the whole variable domain DVKVTQSSRYLVKRTGEKVFLECVQDMDHENMFWYRQDPGLGLRLIYFSYDVKMKEKGDIPEGYSVSREKKERFSLILESASTNQTSMYLCASSLNTGSYEQYFGPGTRLTVT.

This clonotype was seen many times. The rearrangement joins TRBV2 to TRBJ2-7, with 8 positions matching TRBD2. The germline gives CDR1 SNHLY, CDR2 FYNNEI. With V trimmed by 6 bases and J by 5 bases, 12 bases remained unmatched. CDR3 length: 15 residues. The CDR3 bases are TGTGCCAGCAGACAAGCGGGAGCCACCCGGGACGAGCAGTACTTC. It codes for CASRQAGATRDEQYF.

This clonotype was seen ten or more times. V gene TRBV11-2 combines with J gene TRBJ2-5; D is unclear. This CDR3 comprises 16 residues. V shed 0 bases and J shed 5 bases, with 16 bases lying between them. Germline CDR1 and CDR2: SGHAT and FQNNGV. The CDR3 bases are TGTGCCAGCAGCTTAGACTCAGACGTTTTCGGCGAGACCCAGTACTTC. It encodes CASSLDSDVFGETQYF.

This clonotype has a count of ten or more. The gene calls are TRBV28 and TRBJ1-2; D gene ambiguous. Germline values: CDR1 MDHEN, CDR2 SYDVKM. V was shortened by 3 bases and J by 4 bases, with 3 bases between the two germline ends. This CDR3 comprises 11 residues. The CDR3 DNA is TGTGCCAGCAGTTTCCCCTATGGCTACACCTTC. It codes for CASSFPYGYTF.